This T cell receptor beta chain originates from a study of chemoradiotherapy in HPV16-positive cancers. Study in general: Candidate HPV-specific clones and shared TCR motifs came from a couple of HPV16-positive patients. General observations from the study: Only a couple of HPV16-positive patients supplied the functional HPV-specificity definition. Candidate HPV-specific clones and E7-related TCR motifs grew in tumor during treatment.

Trimming cost V 0 bases and J 12 bases; bases outside gene matches: 10. The V gene's germline CDR1 is SGHDT and CDR2 YYEEEE. CDR3 length: 14 residues. Within the sample, this clone is medium-sized (0.01 to 0.1%). Its specificity is not known. The data were produced by immunoSEQ multiplex PCR, yet TCRdb's version contains in-frame clones alone and is incomplete. The sample contains just under 40,000 clones, 65% to 80% of which appear only once. Repeated repertoire sampling spanned the course of chemoradiotherapy. The chain joins TRBV5-6 to TRBJ1-2; 8 bases are a match to TRBD1. The source was blood, collected from a patient who underwent chemoradiotherapy. The clonotype originates from a human donor with HPV-associated anogenital cancer. The DNA for the CDR3 is TGTGCCAGCAGCTTGGAAGGACAGGGAAAAACGGACACCTTC. Translating it yields CASSLEGQGKTDTF. The full variable domain, completed using reference TRBV5-6 and TRBJ1-2, is DAGVTQSPTHLIKTRGQQVTLRCSPKSGHDTVSWYQQALGQGPQFIFQYYEEEERQRGNFPDRFSGHQFPNYSSELNVNALLLGDSALYLCASSLEGQGKTDTFGSGTRLTVV.